This TCR beta chain was retrieved from a study of T cells expressing NK-cell markers. Turning to the study itself: Investigators obtained TCR beta repertoires from sorted CD3+CD56+NKG2C+, CD3+CD56+NKG2C- and CD3+CD56-NKG2C+ T cells. Eight donors were sequenced, of whom seven were HCMV-seropositive, while the remaining one was HCMV-seronegative. Overall study results and limits: Researchers report these clonotypes also headed the CD3+CD56-NKG2C+ fraction in four donors.

TCRdb reanalyzed the 5' RACE reads, giving one entry per CDR3 protein sequence and no DNA. This sample's table reports about 150,000 distinct CDR3 sequences. Points on this clonotype: As yet, its antigen is unknown.

Input material: blood T cells: a sorted CD56 or NKG2C T cell subset, CD4+ or CD8+ T cells, or bulk PBMC T cells (not recorded which). The clonotype comes from a man aged 18 to 69 in good health.

The CDR3 is CASSATLWGTSTDTQYF. The chain is built from TRBV7-2 and TRBJ2-3; the TCRdb call, TRBD2, lacks DNA for checking. Germline V gene sequence: CDR1 SGHTA, CDR2 FQGNSA. The CDR3 covers 17 residues.